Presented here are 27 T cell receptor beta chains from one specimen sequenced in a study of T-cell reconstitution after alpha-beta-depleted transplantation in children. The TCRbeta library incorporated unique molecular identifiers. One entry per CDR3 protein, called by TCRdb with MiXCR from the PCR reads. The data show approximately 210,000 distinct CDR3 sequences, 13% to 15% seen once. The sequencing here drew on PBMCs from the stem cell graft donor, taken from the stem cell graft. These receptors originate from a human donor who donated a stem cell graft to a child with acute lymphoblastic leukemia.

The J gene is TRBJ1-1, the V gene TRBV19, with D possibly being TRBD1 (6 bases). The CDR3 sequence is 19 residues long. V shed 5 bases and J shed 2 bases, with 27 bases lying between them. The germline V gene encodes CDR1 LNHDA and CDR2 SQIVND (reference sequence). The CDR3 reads CASSPSRGGRNLTNTEAFF. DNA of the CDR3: TGTGCCAGTAGTCCGTCCAGGGGTGGTCGAAACCTTACTAACACTGAAGCTTTCTTT.

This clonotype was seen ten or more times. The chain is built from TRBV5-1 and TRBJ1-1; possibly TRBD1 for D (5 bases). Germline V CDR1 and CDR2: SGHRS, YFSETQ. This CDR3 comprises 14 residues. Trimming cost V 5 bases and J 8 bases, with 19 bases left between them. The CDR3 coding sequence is TGCGCCAGCAGTTTTCCAGGGTCAACCTCAGAAGCTTTCTTT. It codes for CASSFPGSTSEAFF.

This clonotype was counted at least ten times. The chain's CDR3 is CAISVSISSYEQYF. The DNA for the CDR3 is TGTGCCATCAGTGTATCTATTAGCTCCTACGAGCAGTACTTC. The genes are TRBV10-3 and TRBJ2-7; D is unclear. The CDR3 loop spans 14 amino acids. Germline V lookup: CDR1 ENHRY, CDR2 SYGVKD. Trimming took 4 bases from V and 0 from J, leaving 10 bases between them.

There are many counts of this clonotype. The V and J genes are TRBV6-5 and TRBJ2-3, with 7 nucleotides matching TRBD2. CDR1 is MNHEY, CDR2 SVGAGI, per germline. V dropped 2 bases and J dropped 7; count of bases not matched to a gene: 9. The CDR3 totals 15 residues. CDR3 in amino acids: CASSYGAGVGNTQYF. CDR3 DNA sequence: TGTGCCAGCAGTTACGGCGCGGGAGTGGGGAATACGCAGTATTTT.

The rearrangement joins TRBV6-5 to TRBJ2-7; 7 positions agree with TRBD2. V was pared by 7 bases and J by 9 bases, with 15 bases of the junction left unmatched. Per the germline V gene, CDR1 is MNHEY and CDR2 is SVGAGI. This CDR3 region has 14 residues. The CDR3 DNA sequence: TGTGCCAGCATGGGACGGAGCGGGGATCTTCGGCAGTACTTC. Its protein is CASMGRSGDLRQYF.

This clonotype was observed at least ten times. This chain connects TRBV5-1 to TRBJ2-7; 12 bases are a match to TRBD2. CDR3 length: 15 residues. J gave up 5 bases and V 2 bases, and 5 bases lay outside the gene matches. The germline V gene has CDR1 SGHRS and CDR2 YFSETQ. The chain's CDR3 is CASSFGGLAGNEQYF. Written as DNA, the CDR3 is TGCGCCAGCAGCTTTGGGGGACTAGCGGGCAACGAGCAGTACTTC. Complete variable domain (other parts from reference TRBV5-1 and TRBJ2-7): KAGVTQTPRYLIKTRGQQVTLSCSPISGHRSVSWYQQTPGQGLQFLFEYFSETQRNKGNFPGRFSGRQFSNSRSEMNVSTLELGDSALYLCASSFGGLAGNEQYFGPGTRLTVT.

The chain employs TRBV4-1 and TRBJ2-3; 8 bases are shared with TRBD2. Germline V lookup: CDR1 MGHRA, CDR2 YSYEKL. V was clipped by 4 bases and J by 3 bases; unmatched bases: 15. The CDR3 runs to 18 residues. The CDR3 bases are TGCGCCAGCAGCCCGACTAGCGAGGGACATCTCGGTACAGATACGCAGTATTTT. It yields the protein CASSPTSEGHLGTDTQYF.

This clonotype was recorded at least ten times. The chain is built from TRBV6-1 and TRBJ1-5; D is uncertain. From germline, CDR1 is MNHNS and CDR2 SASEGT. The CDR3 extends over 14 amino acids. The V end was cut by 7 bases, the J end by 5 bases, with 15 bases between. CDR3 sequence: CASTRTRNDQPQHF. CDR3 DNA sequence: TGTGCCAGCACCAGAACCCGAAACGATCAGCCCCAGCATTTT.

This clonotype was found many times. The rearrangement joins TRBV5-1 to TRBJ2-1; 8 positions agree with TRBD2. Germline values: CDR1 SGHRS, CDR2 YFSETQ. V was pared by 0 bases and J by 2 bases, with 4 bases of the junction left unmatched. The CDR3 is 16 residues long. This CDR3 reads CASSLVAGGPYNEQFF. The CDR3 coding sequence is TGCGCCAGCAGCTTGGTGGCGGGAGGCCCCTACAATGAGCAGTTCTTC.

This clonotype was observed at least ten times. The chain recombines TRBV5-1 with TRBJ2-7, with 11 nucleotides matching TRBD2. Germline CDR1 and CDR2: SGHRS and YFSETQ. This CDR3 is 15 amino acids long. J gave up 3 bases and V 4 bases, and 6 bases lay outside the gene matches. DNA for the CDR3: TGCGCCAGCAGCATCGGGACTAGCGGCCTCTACGAGCAGTACTTC. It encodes CASSIGTSGLYEQYF.

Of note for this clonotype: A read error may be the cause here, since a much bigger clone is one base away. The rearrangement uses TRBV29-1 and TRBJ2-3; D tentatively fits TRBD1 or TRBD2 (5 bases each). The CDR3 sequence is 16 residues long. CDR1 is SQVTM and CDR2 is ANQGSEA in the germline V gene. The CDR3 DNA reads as TGCATCGTTGTTGGGACGGGTGGGCATCCCACAGATACGCAGTATTTT. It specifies CIVVGTGGHPTDTQYF.

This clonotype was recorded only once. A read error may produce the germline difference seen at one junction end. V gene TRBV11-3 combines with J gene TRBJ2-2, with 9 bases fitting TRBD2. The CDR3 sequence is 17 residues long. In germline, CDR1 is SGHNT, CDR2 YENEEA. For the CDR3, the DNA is TGTGCCAGCAGCCCAATAGCGGGAGTAATAGGCACCGGGGACCTGTTTTTT. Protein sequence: CASSPIAGVIGTGDLFF.

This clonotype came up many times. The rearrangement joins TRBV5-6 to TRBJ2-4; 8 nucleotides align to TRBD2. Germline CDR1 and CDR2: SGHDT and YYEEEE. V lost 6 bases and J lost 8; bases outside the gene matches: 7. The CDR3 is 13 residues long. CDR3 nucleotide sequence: TGTGCCAGCACCCAGAGGACTAGCCACATTCAGTACTTC. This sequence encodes CASTQRTSHIQYF.

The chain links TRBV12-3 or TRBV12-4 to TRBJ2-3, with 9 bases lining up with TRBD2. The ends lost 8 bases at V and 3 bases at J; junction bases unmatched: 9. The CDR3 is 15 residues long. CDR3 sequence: CASRRLAETTDTQYF. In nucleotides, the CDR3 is TGTGCCAGCCGAAGACTAGCGGAGACAACAGATACGCAGTATTTT.

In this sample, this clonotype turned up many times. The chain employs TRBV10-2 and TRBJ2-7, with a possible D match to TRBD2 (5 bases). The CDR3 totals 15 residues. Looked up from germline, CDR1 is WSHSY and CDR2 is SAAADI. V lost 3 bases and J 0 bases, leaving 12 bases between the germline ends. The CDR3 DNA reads TGCGCCAGCAGTGACCCCGGGGAGTCCTCCTACGAGCAGTACTTC. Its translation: CASSDPGESSYEQYF.

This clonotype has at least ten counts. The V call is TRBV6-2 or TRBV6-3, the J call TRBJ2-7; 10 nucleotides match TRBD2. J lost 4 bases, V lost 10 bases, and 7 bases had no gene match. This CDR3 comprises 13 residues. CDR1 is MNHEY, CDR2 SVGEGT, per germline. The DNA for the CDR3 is TGTGCCACGTGTCTAGCGGGAGTGTACGAGCAGTACTTC. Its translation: CATCLAGVYEQYF.

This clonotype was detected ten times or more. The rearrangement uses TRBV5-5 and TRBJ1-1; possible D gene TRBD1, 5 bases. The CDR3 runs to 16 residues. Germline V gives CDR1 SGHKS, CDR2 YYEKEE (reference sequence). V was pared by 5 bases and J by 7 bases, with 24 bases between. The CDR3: CASSSRRGAGTGEAFF. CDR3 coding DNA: TGTGCCAGCAGTTCGAGAAGAGGGGCGGGGACTGGTGAAGCTTTCTTT.

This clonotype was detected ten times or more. In DNA form, the CDR3 reads TGCGCCAGCAGCTTGGGGCTGGGAACCTACGAGCAGTACTTC. Its translation is CASSLGLGTYEQYF. The rearrangement uses TRBV5-1 and TRBJ2-7; no firm D call. The CDR3 has 14 residues. V lost 0 bases and J 2 bases, leaving 9 bases between the germline ends. The germline V gene has CDR1 SGHRS and CDR2 YFSETQ.

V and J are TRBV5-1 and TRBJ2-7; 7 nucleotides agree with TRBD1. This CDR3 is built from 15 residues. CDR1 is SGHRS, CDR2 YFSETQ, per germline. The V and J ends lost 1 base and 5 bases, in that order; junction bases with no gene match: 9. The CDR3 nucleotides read TGCGCCAGCAGCTTGAGGGTGACAGGGTTGCACGAGCAGTACTTC. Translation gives CASSLRVTGLHEQYF. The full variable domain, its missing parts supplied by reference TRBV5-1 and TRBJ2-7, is KAGVTQTPRYLIKTRGQQVTLSCSPISGHRSVSWYQQTPGQGLQFLFEYFSETQRNKGNFPGRFSGRQFSNSRSEMNVSTLELGDSALYLCASSLRVTGLHEQYFGPGTRLTVT.

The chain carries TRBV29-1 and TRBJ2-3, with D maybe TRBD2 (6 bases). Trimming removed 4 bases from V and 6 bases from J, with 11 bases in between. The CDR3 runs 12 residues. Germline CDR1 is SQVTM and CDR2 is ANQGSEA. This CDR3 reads CSVGRDADTQYF. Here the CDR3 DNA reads TGCAGCGTTGGGCGGGATGCGGATACGCAGTATTTT.

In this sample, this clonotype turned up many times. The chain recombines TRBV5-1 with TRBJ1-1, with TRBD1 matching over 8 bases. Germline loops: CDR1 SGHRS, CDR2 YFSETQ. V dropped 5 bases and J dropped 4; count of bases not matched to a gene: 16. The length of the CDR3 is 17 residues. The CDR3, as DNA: TGCGCCAGCAGATTCGCCACAGGGGGAGGTCGAAGCACTGAAGCTTTCTTT. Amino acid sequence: CASRFATGGGRSTEAFF.

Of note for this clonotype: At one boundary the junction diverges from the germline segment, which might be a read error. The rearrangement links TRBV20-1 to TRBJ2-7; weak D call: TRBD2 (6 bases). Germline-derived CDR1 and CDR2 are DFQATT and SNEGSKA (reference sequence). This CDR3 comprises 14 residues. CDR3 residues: CSASVVTLGDEQYF. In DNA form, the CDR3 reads TGCAGCGCTAGCGTTGTAACATTAGGAGACGAGCAGTACTTC.

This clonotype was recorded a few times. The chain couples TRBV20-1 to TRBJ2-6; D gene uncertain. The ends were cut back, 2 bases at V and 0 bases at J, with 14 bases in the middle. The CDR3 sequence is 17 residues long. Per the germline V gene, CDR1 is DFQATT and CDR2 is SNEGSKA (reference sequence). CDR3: CSARPLEWSSGANVLTF. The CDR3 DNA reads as TGCAGTGCTAGACCCCTGGAATGGAGCTCTGGGGCCAACGTCCTGACTTTC.

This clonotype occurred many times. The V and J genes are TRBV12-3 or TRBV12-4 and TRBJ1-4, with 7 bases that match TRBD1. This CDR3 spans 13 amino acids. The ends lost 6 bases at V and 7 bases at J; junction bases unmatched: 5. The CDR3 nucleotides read TGTGCCAGCAGCCGACAGGGAGGTGAAAAACTGTTTTTT. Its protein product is CASSRQGGEKLFF.

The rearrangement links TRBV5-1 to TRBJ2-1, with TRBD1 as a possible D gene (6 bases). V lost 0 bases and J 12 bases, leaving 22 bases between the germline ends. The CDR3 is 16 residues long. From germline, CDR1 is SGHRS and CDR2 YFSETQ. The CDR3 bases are TGCGCCAGCAGCTTGGAAGGGGGACGCACCCTACCCGGGCAGTTCTTC. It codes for CASSLEGGRTLPGQFF.

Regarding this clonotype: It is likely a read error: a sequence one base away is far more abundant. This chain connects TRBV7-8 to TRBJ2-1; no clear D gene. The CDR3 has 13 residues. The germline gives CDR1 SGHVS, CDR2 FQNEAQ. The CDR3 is CARSLGPYNEQFF. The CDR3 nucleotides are TGTGCCAGAAGCTTAGGACCATACAATGAGCAGTTCTTC.

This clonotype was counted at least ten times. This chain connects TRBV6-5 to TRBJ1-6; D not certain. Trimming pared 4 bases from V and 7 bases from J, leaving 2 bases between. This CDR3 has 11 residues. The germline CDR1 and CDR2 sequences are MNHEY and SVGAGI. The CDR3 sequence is CASSSNSPLHF. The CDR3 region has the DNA TGTGCCAGCAGTTCGAATTCACCCCTCCACTTT.